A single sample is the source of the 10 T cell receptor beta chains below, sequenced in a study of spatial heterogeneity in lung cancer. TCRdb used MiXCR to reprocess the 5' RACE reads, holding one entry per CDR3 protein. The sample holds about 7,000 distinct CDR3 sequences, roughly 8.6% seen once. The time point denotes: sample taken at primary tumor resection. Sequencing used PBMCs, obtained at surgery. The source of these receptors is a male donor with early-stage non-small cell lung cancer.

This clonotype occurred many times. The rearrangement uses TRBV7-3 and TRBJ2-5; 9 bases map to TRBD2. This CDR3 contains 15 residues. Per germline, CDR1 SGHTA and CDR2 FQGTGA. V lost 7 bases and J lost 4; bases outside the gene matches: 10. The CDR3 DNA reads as TGTGCCAGCACCGTTAGCGGGAGTGCGGGAGAGACCCAGTACTTC. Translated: CASTVSGSAGETQYF.

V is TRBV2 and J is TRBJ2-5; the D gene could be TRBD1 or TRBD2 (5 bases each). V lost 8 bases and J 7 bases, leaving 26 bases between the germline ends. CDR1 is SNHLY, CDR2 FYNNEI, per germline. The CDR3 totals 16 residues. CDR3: CASVKGPAAGEGTQYF. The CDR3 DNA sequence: TGTGCCAGCGTCAAGGGGCCTGCAGCAGGAGAGGGGACCCAGTACTTC.

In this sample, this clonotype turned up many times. The CDR3 DNA follows: TGTGCCAGCAGCTTCGGGATAGCGGGAGGCACCGGGGAGCTGTTTTTT. This sequence encodes CASSFGIAGGTGELFF. J is TRBJ2-2 and V is TRBV5-6, with 10 positions matching TRBD2. CDR3 length: 16 amino acids. Germline V CDR1 and CDR2: SGHDT, YYEEEE. V shed 2 bases and J 4 bases; nucleotides not matched to a gene: 5.

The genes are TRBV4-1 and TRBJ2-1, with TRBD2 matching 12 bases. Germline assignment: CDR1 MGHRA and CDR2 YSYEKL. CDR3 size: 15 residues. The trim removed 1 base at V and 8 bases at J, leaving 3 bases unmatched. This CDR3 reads CASSQVLAGGDEQFF. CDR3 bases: TGCGCCAGCAGCCAAGTGCTAGCGGGGGGGGATGAGCAGTTCTTC.

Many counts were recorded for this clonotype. The CDR3 is CASSYGVSTEAFF. CDR3 bases: TGTGCCAGCAGCTACGGGGTGAGCACTGAAGCTTTCTTT. V and J are TRBV9 and TRBJ1-1; D not certain. CDR3 size: 13 residues. Germline V gene lookup returns CDR1 SGDLS and CDR2 YYNGEE. The germline V and J ends were trimmed by 4 bases and 4 bases, with 11 bases remaining between them.

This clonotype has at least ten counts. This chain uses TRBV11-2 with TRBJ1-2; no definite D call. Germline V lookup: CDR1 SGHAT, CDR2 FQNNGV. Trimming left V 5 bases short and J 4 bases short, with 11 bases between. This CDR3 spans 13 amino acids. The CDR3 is CASSQDLSYGYTF. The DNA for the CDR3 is TGTGCCAGCAGCCAGGACCTATCCTATGGCTACACCTTC.

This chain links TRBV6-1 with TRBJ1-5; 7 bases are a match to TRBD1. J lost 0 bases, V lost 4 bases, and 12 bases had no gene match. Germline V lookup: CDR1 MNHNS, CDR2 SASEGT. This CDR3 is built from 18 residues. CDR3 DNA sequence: TGTGCCAGCAGTGGTCAGGGGGGCTTACGATATAGCAATCAGCCCCAGCATTTT. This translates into CASSGQGGLRYSNQPQHF.

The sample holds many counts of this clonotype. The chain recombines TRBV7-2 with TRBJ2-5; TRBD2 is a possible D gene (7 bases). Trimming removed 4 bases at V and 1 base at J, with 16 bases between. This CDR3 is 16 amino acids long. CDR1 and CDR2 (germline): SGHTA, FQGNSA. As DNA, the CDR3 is TGTGCCAGCAGCTCAAGCTCGGCGGGGGCCCAAGAGACCCAGTACTTC. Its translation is CASSSSSAGAQETQYF. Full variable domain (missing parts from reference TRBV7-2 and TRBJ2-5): GAGVSQSPSNKVTEKGKDVELRCDPISGHTALYWYRQSLGQGLEFLIYFQGNSAPDKSGLPSDRFSAERTGGSVSTLTIQRTQQEDSAVYLCASSSSSAGAQETQYFGPGTRLLVL.

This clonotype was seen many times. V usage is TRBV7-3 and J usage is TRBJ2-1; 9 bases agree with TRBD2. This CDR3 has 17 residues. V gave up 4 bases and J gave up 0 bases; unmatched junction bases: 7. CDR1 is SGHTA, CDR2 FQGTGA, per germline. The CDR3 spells CASSSKLAGSSYNEQFF. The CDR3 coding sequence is TGTGCCAGCAGCTCCAAACTAGCGGGCAGCTCCTACAATGAGCAGTTCTTC.

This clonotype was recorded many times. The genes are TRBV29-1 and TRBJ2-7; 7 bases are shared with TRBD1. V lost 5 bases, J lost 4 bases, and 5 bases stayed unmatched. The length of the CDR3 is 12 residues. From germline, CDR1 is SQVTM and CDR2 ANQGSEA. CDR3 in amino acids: CSVRTGLYEQYF. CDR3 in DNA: TGCAGCGTTAGGACAGGTCTGTACGAGCAGTACTTC.